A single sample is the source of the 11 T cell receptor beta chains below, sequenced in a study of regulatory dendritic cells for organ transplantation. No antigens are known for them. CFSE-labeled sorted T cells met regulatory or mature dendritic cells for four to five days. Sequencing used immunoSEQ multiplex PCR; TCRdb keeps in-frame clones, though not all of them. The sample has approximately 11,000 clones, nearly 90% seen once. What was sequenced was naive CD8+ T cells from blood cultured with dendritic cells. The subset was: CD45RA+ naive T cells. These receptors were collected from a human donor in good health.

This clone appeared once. The CDR3: CALGPALGKGNQPQHF. In DNA, the CDR3 is TGTGCCCTCGGCCCAGCCTTGGGAAAAGGCAATCAGCCCCAGCATTTT. V usage is TRBV19 and J usage is TRBJ1-5, with D unclear. The V and J ends lost 11 bases and 2 bases respectively, with 22 bases between them. The CDR3 runs 16 residues. The germline V gene has CDR1 LNHDA and CDR2 SQIVND (reference sequence).

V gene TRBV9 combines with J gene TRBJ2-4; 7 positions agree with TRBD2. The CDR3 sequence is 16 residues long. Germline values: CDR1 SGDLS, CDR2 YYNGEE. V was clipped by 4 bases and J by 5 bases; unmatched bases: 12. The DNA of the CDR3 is TGTGCCAGCAGCTCACACTTAGCGGGCGATCAAAACATTCAGTACTTC. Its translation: CASSSHLAGDQNIQYF.

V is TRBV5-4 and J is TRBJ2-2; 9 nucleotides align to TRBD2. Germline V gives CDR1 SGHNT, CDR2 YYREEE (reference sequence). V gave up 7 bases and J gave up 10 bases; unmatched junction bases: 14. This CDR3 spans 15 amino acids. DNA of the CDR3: TGTGCCAGCCGAGCCTGGGCTAGCGGGGTGAAGGAGCTGTTTTTT. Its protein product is CASRAWASGVKELFF.

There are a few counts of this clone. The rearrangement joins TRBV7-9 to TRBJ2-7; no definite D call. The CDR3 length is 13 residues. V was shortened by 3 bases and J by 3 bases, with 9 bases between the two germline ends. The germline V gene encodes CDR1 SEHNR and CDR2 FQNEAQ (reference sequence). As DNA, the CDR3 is TGTGCCAGCAGCTTTACTCTGGGCTACGAGCAGTACTTC. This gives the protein CASSFTLGYEQYF.

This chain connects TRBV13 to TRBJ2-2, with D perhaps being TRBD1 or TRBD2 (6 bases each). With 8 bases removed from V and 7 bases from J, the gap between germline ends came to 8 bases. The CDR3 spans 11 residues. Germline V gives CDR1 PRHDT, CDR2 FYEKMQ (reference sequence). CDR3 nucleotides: TGTGCCAGCCGGGGGCACGGGGAGCTGTTTTTT. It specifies CASRGHGELFF. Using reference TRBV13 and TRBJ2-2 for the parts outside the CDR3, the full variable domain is AAGVIQSPRHLIKEKRETATLKCYPIPRHDTVYWYQQGPGQDPQFLISFYEKMQSDKGSIPDRFSAQQFSDYHSELNMSSLELGDSALYFCASRGHGELFFGEGSRLTVL.

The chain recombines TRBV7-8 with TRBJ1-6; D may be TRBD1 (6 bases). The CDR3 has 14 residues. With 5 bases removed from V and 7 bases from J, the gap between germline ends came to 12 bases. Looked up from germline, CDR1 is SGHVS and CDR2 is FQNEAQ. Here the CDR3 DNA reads TGTGCCAGCAGCGTTGAGACAGGAAATTCACCCCTCCACTTT. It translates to CASSVETGNSPLHF.

The chain's CDR3 is CASSRPGRRSYEQYF. The CDR3 region has the DNA TGTGCCAGCAGCCGGCCGGGACGGCGGAGCTACGAGCAGTACTTC. The chain links TRBV5-6 to TRBJ2-7; D assignment may be TRBD1 or TRBD2 (5 bases each). The germline V and J ends were trimmed by 4 bases and 3 bases, with 17 bases remaining between them. This CDR3 has 15 residues. Germline loops: CDR1 SGHDT, CDR2 YYEEEE. The full variable domain, completed using reference TRBV5-6 and TRBJ2-7, is DAGVTQSPTHLIKTRGQQVTLRCSPKSGHDTVSWYQQALGQGPQFIFQYYEEEERQRGNFPDRFSGHQFPNYSSELNVNALLLGDSALYLCASSRPGRRSYEQYFGPGTRLTVT.

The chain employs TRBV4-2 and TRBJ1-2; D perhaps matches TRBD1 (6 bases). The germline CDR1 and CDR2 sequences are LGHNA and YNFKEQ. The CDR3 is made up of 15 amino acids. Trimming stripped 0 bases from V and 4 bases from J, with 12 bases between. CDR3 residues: CASSQDPWDIYGYTF. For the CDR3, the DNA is TGTGCCAGCAGCCAAGATCCCTGGGACATCTATGGCTACACCTTC.

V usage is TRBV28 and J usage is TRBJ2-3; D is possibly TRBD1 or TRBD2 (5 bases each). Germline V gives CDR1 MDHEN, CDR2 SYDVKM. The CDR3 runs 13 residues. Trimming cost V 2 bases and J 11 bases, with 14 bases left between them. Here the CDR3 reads CASSLGQGEEQYF. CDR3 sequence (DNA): TGTGCCAGCAGTTTAGGCCAGGGAGAGGAGCAGTATTTT.

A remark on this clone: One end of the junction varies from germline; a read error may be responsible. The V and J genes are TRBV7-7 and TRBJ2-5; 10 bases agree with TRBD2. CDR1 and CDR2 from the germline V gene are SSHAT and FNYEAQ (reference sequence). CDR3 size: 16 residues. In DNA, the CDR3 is TGTGCTAGCAGCTTAGAACTAGCGGGGCTCCAAGAGACCCAGTACTTC. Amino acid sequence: CASSLELAGLQETQYF. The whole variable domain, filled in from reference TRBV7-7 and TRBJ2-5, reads GAGVSQSPRYKVTKRGQDVTLRCDPISSHATLYWYQQALGQGPEFLTYFNYEAQPDKSGLPSDRFSAERPEGSISTLTIQRTEQRDSAMYRCASSLELAGLQETQYFGPGTRLLVL.

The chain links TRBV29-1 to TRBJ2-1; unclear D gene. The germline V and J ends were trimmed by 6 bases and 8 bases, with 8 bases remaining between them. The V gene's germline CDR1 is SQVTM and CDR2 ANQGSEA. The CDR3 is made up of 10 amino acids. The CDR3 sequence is CSVSMDEQFF. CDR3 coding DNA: TGCAGCGTAAGTATGGATGAGCAGTTCTTC.